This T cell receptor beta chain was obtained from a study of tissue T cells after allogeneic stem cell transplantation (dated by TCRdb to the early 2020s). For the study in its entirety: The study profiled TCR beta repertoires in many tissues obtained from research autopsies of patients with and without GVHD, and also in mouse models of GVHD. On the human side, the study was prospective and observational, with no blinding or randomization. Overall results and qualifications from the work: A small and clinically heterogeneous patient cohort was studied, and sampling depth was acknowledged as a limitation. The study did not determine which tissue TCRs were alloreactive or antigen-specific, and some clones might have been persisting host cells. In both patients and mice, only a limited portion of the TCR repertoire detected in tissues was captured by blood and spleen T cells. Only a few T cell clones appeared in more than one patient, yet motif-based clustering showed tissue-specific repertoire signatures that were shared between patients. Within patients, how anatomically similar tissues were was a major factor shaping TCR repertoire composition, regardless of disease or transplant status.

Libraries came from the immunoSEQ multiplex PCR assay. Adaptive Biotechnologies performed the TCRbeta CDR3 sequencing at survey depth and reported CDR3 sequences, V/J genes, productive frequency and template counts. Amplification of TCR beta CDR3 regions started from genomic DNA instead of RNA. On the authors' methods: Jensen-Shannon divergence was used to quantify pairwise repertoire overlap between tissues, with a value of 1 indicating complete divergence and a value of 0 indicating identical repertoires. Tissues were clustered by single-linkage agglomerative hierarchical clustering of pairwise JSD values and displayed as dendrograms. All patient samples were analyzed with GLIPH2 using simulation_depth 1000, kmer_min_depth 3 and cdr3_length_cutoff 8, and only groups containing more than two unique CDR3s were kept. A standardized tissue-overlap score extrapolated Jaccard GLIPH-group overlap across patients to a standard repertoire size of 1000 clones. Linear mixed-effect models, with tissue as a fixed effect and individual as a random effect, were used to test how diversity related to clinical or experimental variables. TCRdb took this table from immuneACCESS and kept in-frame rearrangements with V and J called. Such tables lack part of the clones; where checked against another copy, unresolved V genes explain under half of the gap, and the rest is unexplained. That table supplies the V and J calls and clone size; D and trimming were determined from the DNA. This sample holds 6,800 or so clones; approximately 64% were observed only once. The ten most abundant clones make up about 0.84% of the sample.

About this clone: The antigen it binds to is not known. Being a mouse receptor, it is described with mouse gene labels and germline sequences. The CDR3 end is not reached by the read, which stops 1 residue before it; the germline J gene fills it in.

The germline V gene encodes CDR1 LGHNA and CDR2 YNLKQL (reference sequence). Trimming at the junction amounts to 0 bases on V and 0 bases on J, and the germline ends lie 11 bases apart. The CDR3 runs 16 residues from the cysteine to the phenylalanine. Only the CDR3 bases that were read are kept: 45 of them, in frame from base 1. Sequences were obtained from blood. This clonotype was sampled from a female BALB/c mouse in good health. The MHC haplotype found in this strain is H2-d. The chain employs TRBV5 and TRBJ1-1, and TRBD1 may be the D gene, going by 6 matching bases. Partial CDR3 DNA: TGTGCCAGCAGCCAAGATGCGGGACACCCAAACACAGAAGTCTTC. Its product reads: CASSQDAGHPNTEVF. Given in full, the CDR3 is CASSQDAGHPNTEVFF.